This section outlines one T cell receptor (beta chain) sequence together with its context. This clonotype was observed many times. Its antigen is unknown. Within one base of it there is no much larger clone, and no base qualities were kept. This sample was included in a study of Graves' ophthalmopathy and Graves' hyperthyroidism (dated by TCRdb to the late 2010s). Study-wide context: Peripheral blood samples were taken at the time of initial diagnosis, before any treatment was given. Following sample collection, hyperthyroidism patients were given methimazole at a starting dose of 30 mg daily, and ophthalmopathy patients were given high-dose intravenous methylprednisolone. In total, around 130 blood samples were TCR-sequenced: under 45 ophthalmopathy, roughly 77 hyperthyroidism and roughly 17 hyperthyroidism-to-ophthalmopathy patients. For independent validation, a separate cohort was made up of roughly 19 hyperthyroidism patients plus 17 patients who later progressed from hyperthyroidism to ophthalmopathy. In 6 or 7 hyperthyroidism patients, T-cell repertoires of thyroid tissue and blood were compared. The 85 to 100 discovery patients were randomly split 7:3 into training and test sets. TCR beta repertoire signatures were used to distinguish Graves' ophthalmopathy from Graves' hyperthyroidism and to predict progression to ophthalmopathy. To explore V-J signatures that separate ophthalmopathy from hyperthyroidism, a discovery set of about a hundred patients was enrolled, consisting of about 45 with ophthalmopathy and around 60 with stable hyperthyroidism. The study at large found these results: In validation, the model predicted ophthalmopathy progression with 70.59% sensitivity and around 72% specificity; fewer than 15 predicted patients were CT-confirmed with GO in a median of approximately 6.5 months. Among expanded thyroid clonotypes with frequency above 0.001, most also showed up in blood, which suggests that blood repertoires may reflect the thyroid immune response. Sample size was not predetermined statistically, and investigators were not blinded to group allocation. The 13-signature model separated ophthalmopathy from stable hyperthyroidism with roughly 90% sensitivity and almost 84% specificity in cross-validation, and 80%/75% in the test set.

For repertoire sequencing, TCR beta CDR3 regions were amplified from RNA transcripts. The first round of RT-PCR was done with HTBI primers and the Qiagen OneStep RT-PCR kit, and was followed by a second round of multiplex PCR, then size selection and purification. The libraries underwent paired-end sequencing with 100 bp reads on an Illumina HiSeq2000. Processing in the source paper ran as follows. SOAPnuke was used to process the reads, removing any read that contained adapters or uncalled bases, had a mean Phred below 15, or lacked an exact match to the constant primer or identifier. High-quality paired reads were merged with COPE v1.2.5. Clonotypes were defined as unique nucleotide sequences and were aligned to IMGT TRB V, D and J references using MiTCR v1.1. The analysis was limited to V-J combinations with a frequency above 0.0001, which together covered approximately 99% of repertoires. For each V-J combination, a TCR clonal expansion and chaos score was defined as the ratio of F50 clonal expansion to chaos observed in the TCRdist matrix. Welch's t-statistics and random forest were used to reduce the features to some 13 V-J combinations, which were then used as input to a naive Bayes classifier. Thyroid-blood repertoire similarity was quantified with the Morisita-Horn index. Through fastp at Q25 and MiXCR, TCRdb rebuilt clones from the public reads, retaining in-frame beta chains. Entries are consolidated by CDR3 protein sequence, retaining the most common genes and DNA. TCRdb, not the authors, supplied the V and J calls. The sample records 170,000 or so distinct CDR3 sequences, roughly 36% of which are singletons. The ten largest clones take up 8% to 10% of the sample.

Ophthalmopathy patients were characterized by moderately to severely active disease, a Clinical Activity Score of at least 3, a NOSPECS grade of at least 4, and a disease duration under 3 months. Patients with other autoimmune diseases, uncontrolled infections, pregnancy or lactation were excluded. Diagnosis was based on clinical symptoms, serum thyroxine, TRAb, thyroid ultrasound and orbital computed tomography. PBMCs were isolated from 7.5 to 10 ml of fresh peripheral blood by Ficoll-Paque density gradient centrifugation. Total RNA was extracted using Trizol reagent, and RNA quality was checked on an Agilent 2100 Bioanalyzer. The germline V gene gives CDR1 as LGHNA and CDR2 as YSLEER. The trim is 1 base for V and 9 bases for J, with a gap of 9 bases between the germline ends. The CDR3 measures 13 amino acids from cysteine to phenylalanine. CDR3 DNA is the only sequence kept; it has 39 bases, read in frame from the first base.

What was sequenced was peripheral blood. This sequence uses TRBV4-3 and TRBJ2-2, with TRBD2 as a weak D call on 6 bases. This receptor was taken from a man aged 30-40 years with Graves' ophthalmopathy. Donor details come from another sample of the same person, matched by shared clones. The DNA is TGCGCCAGCAGCCAAGGGAGGGGTAGGGAGCTGTTTTTT. The encoded protein is CASSQGRGRELFF.